The text below deals with one TCR beta chain. Its antigen is currently not known. The input lacks base qualities; no much larger clone sits a single base away. The library was produced with the immunoSEQ multiplex PCR assay. A mixture of 60 forward primers for TCR Vbeta segments and 13 reverse primers for TCR Jbeta segments was used in the multiplex PCR. Amplification of the CDR3 region of rearranged TCR beta genes was performed with a multiplex PCR assay on genomic DNA. On the Illumina HiSeq System, the amplified TCR beta libraries were sequenced as 87-base-pair reads. On the study's bioinformatics: Across the 670 or so repertoires, a later analysis counted roughly 84 million unique TCR beta chains, 9 million to 14 million of which were shared by at least two donors. Raw reads were error-corrected and collapsed into unique sequences by a nearest-neighbor algorithm in which closely related sequences were merged to remove PCR and sequencing errors. Alignment of CDR3 sequences to IMGT reference sequences was used to assign V, D and J gene segments. For a sequence to be retained, a match of at least six nucleotides to both a V gene segment and a J gene segment was required. Rearrangements were classified as productive when the CDR3 lacked stop codons and remained in frame with V and J, and all other rearrangements were classified as non-productive. CDR3 was defined according to IMGT convention as the region running from the second conserved V-encoded cysteine to the conserved J-encoded phenylalanine. In an earlier analysis of 550 to 650 of the donors, sequences lacking an unambiguous match to a single V gene segment were excluded. An earlier analysis of 450 to 650 of the donors called V segments functional above 56.7% productive rearrangements and segregating when the between-donor standard deviation exceeded 5%. A statistical classification framework was built for diagnosing cytomegalovirus status from the catalog of TCR beta chain sequences. A later analysis assigned V and J genes by comparing TCR nucleotide sequences with IMGT/GENE-DB human TR gene sequences. The TCRdist pipeline was used in a later analysis to assign CDR3 sequences and most-parsimonious VDJ recombination scenarios. In a later analysis, every TCR beta chain was defined by the combination of its CDR3 amino acid sequence and its V-gene family, and reads without a unique V-gene family were dropped. In a later analysis, some 600 highly shared, low-generation-probability nucleotide sequences were removed to address suspected cross-contamination and a sequencing artifact. A later analysis calculated a clonal expansion index for each public chain from normalized within-repertoire ranks of inferred template counts. A later analysis computed generation probabilities with a VDJ recombination model fitted to out-of-frame rearrangements, and checked the results against IGoR. Hypergeometric tests were used in a later analysis to score TCR-TCR, TCR-HLA and TCR-CMV co-occurrence, with a repertoire-size bias correction applied to the TCR pairs. False discovery rates were estimated in a later analysis by permuting HLA or CMV assignments 20 times. In a later analysis, co-occurring TCRs were grouped with DBSCAN, and TCRdist sequence similarity was added when clustering was performed within HLA-allele-positive subsets. Repertoires with fewer than 30,000 or more than 120,000 public chains were left out of co-occurrence clustering, as were a handful of repertoires with anomalous nucleotide sharing. TCRdb re-hosts the immuneACCESS table, in-frame sequences only. Its copies lack some clones; in the studies checked, an unresolved V gene accounts for under half of them, and the cause for the rest is not known. V and J calls and clone size come straight from that table; D and trimming were deduced from the DNA. The table for this sample lists 150,000 to 200,000 clones; around 78% of them were counted only once. The top ten hold around 1.5% of the sample.

In total, roughly 710 healthy bone marrow donors made up the cohort. At the time of sampling, every cohort member was nominally healthy, though immune exposures that went unrecorded were likely present. The donor tested CMV seronegative, placing the donor among the 350 to 400 seronegative members of the cohort. A peripheral blood sample was provided by each donor, and peripheral blood mononuclear cells were used for TCR beta sequencing. Genomic DNA was extracted from the blood cell samples with the Qiagen DNeasy Blood Extraction Kit. This specimen comes from a study of cytomegalovirus exposure and HLA in healthy donors (dated by TCRdb to 2017 to 2019). Some background on the complete study: An earlier analysis of some 500 of the donors reported about 250 Gb of sequence data and some 120 million unique TCR beta sequences from about 179 million T cells. Around 300 gigabases of sequencing data and 80 million or so unique TCR sequences were included in an early release covering roughly 600 HLA-typed donors. Of the approximately 400 genotyped donors, 80% to 90% were placed in the genetic ancestry cluster associated with self-reported Caucasian donors. The study aimed to test whether cataloging public T cell receptors could reveal signatures of past pathogen exposure. The study used immunosequencing to profile the T cell repertoires of more than 650 subjects and linked those repertoires to cytomegalovirus serostatus. Along with the approximately 670-subject first cohort, a separate validation cohort of over 90 different subjects was used. To predict cytomegalovirus infection status, the study brought together high-throughput TCR immunosequencing, statistical association of individual TCRs with disease status, and machine learning. A later analysis re-examined previously published TCR beta repertoires from around 670 donors and added high-resolution HLA genotyping to investigate patterns of TCR occurrence. The later analysis used no new phenotypic data to find candidate immune exposures, relying instead on TCR beta sequences and their occurrence across donors. In an earlier analysis of around 540 of the donors, high-throughput TCR beta sequencing was used to judge whether each TCR beta V gene segment behaved as functional or pseudogenic. Donor age, sex, ethnicity and CMV serostatus were collected together with the repertoire data. Genome-wide SNP genotypes for about three fifths of the roughly 670 donors were used in a later genetic analysis, which treated that subset as a discovery cohort. All discovery cohort repertoires had been generated on a single sequencing platform. Both class I and class II loci were covered by HLA typing, at four-digit resolution. Typing coverage differed by locus: A, B, C, DRB1 and DQB1 were typed in about 629-640 donors, DQA1 in 522, DPA1 in some 570, and DPB1 in roughly 470. About five DR-DQ haplotypes were treated as single units for association and clustering because of strong linkage in the cohort. Across some 400 genotyped donors of the cohort, an average of roughly 200,000 unique TCR beta nucleotide sequences per donor were sequenced, and roughly 20% of those sequences were non-productive.

The germline V gene specifies SGDLS as CDR1 and YYNGEE as CDR2. Cut back by 3 bases and 1 base, the V and J ends lie 10 bases apart. The CDR3, from cysteine to phenylalanine, totals 14 residues. The kept DNA is CDR3 alone, 42 bases in frame from the first base. Paper-wide results and their limitations: For the cohort, immune exposure information was limited to CMV serostatus. In both the original and validation cohorts, the classifier was reported to diagnose cytomegalovirus status with high specificity and sensitivity. An association between a missense DCLRE1C variant and V-gene and J-gene trimming of TCR beta chains was found in a later genetic analysis and replicated in an independent cohort. According to a later analysis, TCR association rates differed among HLA loci, with DRB1 alleles showing the most associated TCRs and HLA-C alleles showing the fewest. When HLA alleles, especially DR and DQ, strongly co-occurred, TCR associations were difficult to assign to individual alleles. Because HLA typing was missing for some donors at each locus, association tests included only the typed subset. According to a later analysis, parvovirus B19, influenza, CMV and Epstein-Barr virus appeared linked to several top co-occurrence clusters. The cohort was sequenced for TCR beta chains only, and without alpha or paired-chain data the features that could be detected were limited. A total of 164 TCR beta chains were listed by the study as associated with cytomegalovirus. A further reported finding was that TCR beta sequences accurately predicted the HLA-A and HLA-B alleles for most subjects in the first cohort. Some IMGT-functional V segments, including TRBV6-2 and TRBV6-3, could not be told apart with the 87-base-pair reads, so those segments were excluded. In vitro tests confirmed that a few of the cytomegalovirus-associated TCR beta chains recognize cytomegalovirus antigens. In a later analysis, HLA-associated TCR beta chains showed more clonal expansion and lower generation probabilities than non-associated chains that were equally common. A cluster of highly shared sequence variants was judged likely to be a technical artifact of the sequencing pipeline. About 17 rarely observed V segments, including chromosome 9 orphons, were excluded from the earlier analysis of almost 600 of the donors because counts were too low. Across donors, most TCR sequences were observed very rarely, whereas some public TCRs were present in many individuals. In an earlier analysis of fewer than 750 of the donors, most TCR beta V segments were observed in productive rearrangements about 87% or about 30% of the time, broadly matching IMGT annotations. A later analysis found that most CMV-associated TCR beta chains appeared HLA-restricted, with HLA associations seemingly driven largely by CMV exposure. In a later genetic analysis, fewer N-insertions in productive TCRs were reported among donors in an Asian-associated ancestry cluster than the approximately 670-donor mean. Correlated functional status among segregating V segments might be attributable to linkage disequilibrium, but an unknown experimental factor could not be ruled out. The authors suggested that the approach could potentially be extended to other disease states and immunological phenotypes. The presence/absence analyses assumed that sequencing depth was roughly uniform across donors, and that assumption may not be true. In a later analysis, more than 15,000 TCR beta sequences were associated with specific HLA alleles at a false discovery rate of 0.05.

The receptor was isolated from a young man in good health and CMV-seronegative. The chain links TRBV9 with TRBJ1-1, with TRBD1 as a weak D call on 6 bases. Material: PBMCs. The CDR3 loop reads CASSAGQWNTEAFF. The DNA reads TGTGCCAGCAGCGCCGGACAGTGGAACACTGAAGCTTTCTTT.